This T cell receptor (beta chain) derives from a study of blood T cells in healthy people across ages. Regarding the study as a whole: Long-lived donors had more naive CD4+ cells and higher diversity than aged donors.

The study recruited healthy Caucasian donors from Russia who were aged about 6 to 95. This clonotype has a single count. Its antigen remains unidentified. Through a sample-barcoded 5' primer and a J-beta primer mix, a second PCR was run for 7 to 11 cycles. TCRdb re-called the 5' RACE reads with MiXCR, one entry per CDR3 protein. The sample has approximately 800,000 distinct CDR3 sequences, approximately 67% seen once. The CDR3 is 11 residues long. Trimming took off 11 bases at V and 1 base at J, with 9 bases between the two ends. The TCR was taken from a man aged 25 to 40 in good health. Sample: blood. J is TRBJ2-7 and V is TRBV12-3 or TRBV12-4, with unresolved D. The CDR3 DNA reads as TGTGCCTGTGGGATGTCCTACGAGCAGTACTTC. This sequence encodes CACGMSYEQYF.